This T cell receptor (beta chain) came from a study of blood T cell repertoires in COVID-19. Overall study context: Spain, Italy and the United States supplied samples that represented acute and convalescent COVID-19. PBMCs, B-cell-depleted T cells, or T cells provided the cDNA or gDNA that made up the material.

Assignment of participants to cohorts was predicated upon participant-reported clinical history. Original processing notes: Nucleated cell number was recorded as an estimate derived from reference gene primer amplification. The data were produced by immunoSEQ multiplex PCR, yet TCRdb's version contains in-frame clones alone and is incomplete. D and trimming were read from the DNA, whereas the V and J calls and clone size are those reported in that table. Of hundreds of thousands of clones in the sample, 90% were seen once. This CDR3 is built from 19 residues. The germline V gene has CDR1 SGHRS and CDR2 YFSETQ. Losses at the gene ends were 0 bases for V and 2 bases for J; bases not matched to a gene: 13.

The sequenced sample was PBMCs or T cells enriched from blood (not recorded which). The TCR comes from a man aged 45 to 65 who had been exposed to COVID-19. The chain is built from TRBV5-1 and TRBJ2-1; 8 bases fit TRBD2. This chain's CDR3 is CASSLVWREVPPPYNEQFF. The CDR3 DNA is TGCGCCAGCAGCTTGGTGTGGCGGGAGGTTCCCCCACCCTACAATGAGCAGTTCTTC.